A single sample gave rise to the 2 T cell receptor beta chains below, sequenced in a study of blood T cell repertoires in COVID-19. Generated by immunoSEQ multiplex PCR, the TCRdb table keeps only in-frame clones and is missing some. Here the sample spans under 250,000 clones, roughly nine tenths being singletons. Sequencing was performed on peripheral blood. The receptors come from a man between 25 and 39 years old with acute or convalescent COVID-19.

The chain is built from TRBV6-2 or TRBV6-3 and TRBJ2-1; 8 positions match TRBD2. Looked up from germline, CDR1 is MNHEY and CDR2 is SVGEGT. Germline trimming cut 2 bases from V and 5 bases from J; bases unmatched to any gene: 14. The CDR3 contains 18 residues. DNA of the CDR3: TGTGCCAGCAGTTACGGGATACGACTAGGACTAGCCGACAATGAGCAGTTCTTC. This sequence encodes CASSYGIRLGLADNEQFF.

The chain recombines TRBV5-7 with TRBJ2-1; 13 nucleotides agree with TRBD2. TRBV5-7 is placed among ORFs of uncertain function. Trimming removed 3 bases from V and 9 bases from J; junction bases left unmatched: 9. This CDR3 contains 16 residues. In nucleotides, the CDR3 is TGTGCCAGCAGCTACGGACTAGCGGGAGCTAAGTGTGAGCAGTTCTTC. It codes for CASSYGLAGAKCEQFF.